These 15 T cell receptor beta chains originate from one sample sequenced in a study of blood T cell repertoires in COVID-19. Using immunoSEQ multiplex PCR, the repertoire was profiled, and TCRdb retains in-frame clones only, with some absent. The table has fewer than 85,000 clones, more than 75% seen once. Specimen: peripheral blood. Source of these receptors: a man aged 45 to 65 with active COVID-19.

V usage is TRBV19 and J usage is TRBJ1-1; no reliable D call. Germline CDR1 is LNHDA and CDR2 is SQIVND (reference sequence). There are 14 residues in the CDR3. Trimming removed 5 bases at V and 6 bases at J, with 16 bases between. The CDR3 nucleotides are TGTGCCAGTAGTCTGGCGGGTGTCGTCGCTGAAGCTTTCTTT. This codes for CASSLAGVVAEAFF.

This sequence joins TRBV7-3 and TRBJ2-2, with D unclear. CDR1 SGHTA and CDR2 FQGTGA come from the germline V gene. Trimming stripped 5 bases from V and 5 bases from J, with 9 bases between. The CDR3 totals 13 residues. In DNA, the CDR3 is TGTGCCAGCAGCCTTTTCGGGACCGGGGAGCTGTTTTTT. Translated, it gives CASSLFGTGELFF.

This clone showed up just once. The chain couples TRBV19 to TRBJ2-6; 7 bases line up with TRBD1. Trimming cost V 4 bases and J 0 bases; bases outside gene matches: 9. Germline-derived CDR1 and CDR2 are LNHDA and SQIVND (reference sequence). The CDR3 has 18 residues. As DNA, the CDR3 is TGTGCCAGTAGTAGGTCGACAGGGATTAGCTCTGGGGCCAACGTCCTGACTTTC. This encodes CASSRSTGISSGANVLTF. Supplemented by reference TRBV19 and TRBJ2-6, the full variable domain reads DGGITQSPKYLFRKEGQNVTLSCEQNLNHDAMYWYRQDPGQGLRLIYYSQIVNDFQKGDIAEGYSVSREKKESFPLTVTSAQKNPTAFYLCASSRSTGISSGANVLTFGAGSRLTVL.

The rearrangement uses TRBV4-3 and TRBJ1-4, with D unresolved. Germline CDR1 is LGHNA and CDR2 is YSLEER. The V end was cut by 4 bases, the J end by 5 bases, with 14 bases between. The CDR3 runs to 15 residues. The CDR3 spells CASSLSRGMNEKLFF. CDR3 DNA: TGCGCCAGCAGCCTCTCGAGAGGGATGAATGAAAAACTGTTTTTT.

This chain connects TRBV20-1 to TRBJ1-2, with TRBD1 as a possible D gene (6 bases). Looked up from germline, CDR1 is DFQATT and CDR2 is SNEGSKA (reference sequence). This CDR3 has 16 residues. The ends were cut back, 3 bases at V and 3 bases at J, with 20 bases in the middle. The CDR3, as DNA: TGCAGTGCTAGTGCCAGATTAATCAACAGGGACTATGGCTACACCTTC. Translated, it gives CSASARLINRDYGYTF.

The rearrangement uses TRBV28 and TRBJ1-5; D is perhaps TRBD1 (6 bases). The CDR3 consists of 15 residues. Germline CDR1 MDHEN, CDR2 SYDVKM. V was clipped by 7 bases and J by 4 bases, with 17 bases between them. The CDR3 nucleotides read TGTGCCAGCACCCCGACAGGCTTAGGTAATCAGCCCCAGCATTTT. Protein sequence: CASTPTGLGNQPQHF.

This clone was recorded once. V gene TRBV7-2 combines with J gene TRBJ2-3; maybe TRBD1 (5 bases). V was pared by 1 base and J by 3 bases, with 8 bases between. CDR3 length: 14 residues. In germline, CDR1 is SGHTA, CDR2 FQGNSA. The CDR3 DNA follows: TGTGCCAGCAGCTTAGAGGGGCAAACAGATACGCAGTATTTT. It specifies CASSLEGQTDTQYF.

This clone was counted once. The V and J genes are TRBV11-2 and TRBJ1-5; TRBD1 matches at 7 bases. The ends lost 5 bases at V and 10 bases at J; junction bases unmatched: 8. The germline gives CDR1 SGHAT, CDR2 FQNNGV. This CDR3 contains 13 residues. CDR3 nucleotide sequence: TGTGCCAGCAGCCCTGGGACAGTTCTACCCCAGCATTTT. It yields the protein CASSPGTVLPQHF.

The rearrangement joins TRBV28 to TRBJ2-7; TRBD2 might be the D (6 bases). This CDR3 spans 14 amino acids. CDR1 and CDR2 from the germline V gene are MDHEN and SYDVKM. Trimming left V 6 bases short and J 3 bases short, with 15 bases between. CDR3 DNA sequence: TGTGCCAGCAGGATAGGTGGGGGGTACTACGAGCAGTACTTC. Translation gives CASRIGGGYYEQYF.

The CDR3 spells CSVVDRVSHNEQFF. CDR3 nucleotides: TGCAGCGTGGTCGACAGGGTCAGCCACAATGAGCAGTTCTTC. The chain is built from TRBV29-1 and TRBJ2-1; TRBD1 aligns across 7 bases. The CDR3 contains 14 residues. V was clipped by 6 bases and J by 5 bases; unmatched bases: 10. Germline V lookup: CDR1 SQVTM, CDR2 ANQGSEA.

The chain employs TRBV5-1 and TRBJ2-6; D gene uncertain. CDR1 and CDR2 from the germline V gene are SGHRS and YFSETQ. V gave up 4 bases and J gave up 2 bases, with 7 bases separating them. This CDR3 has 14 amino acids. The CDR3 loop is CASSKEPGANVLTF. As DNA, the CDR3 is TGCGCCAGCAGCAAGGAGCCTGGGGCCAACGTCCTGACTTTC. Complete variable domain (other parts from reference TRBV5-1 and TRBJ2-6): KAGVTQTPRYLIKTRGQQVTLSCSPISGHRSVSWYQQTPGQGLQFLFEYFSETQRNKGNFPGRFSGRQFSNSRSEMNVSTLELGDSALYLCASSKEPGANVLTFGAGSRLTVL.

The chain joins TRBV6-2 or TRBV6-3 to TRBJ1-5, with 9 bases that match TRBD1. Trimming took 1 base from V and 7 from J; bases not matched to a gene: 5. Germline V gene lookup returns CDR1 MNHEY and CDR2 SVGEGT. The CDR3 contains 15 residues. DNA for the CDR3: TGTGCCAGCAGTTACTTTGAGGACAGGGGACAGCCCCAGCATTTT. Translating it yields CASSYFEDRGQPQHF.

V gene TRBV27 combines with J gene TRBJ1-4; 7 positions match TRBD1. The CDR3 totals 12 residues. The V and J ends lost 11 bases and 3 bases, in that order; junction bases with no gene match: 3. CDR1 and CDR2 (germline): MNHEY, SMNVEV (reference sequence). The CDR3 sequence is CASQGANEKLFF. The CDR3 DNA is TGTGCCTCCCAGGGGGCTAATGAAAAACTGTTTTTT.

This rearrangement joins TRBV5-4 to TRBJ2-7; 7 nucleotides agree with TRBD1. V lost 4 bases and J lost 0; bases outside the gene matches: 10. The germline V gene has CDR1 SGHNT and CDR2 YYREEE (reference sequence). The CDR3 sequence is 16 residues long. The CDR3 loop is CASSQRQGLGSYEQYF. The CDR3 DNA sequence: TGTGCCAGCAGCCAGCGACAGGGTCTGGGCTCCTACGAGCAGTACTTC.

CDR3 region: CASRQTGGPLYGYTF. CDR3 in DNA: TGTGCCAGCAGACAAACAGGGGGCCCCCTCTATGGCTACACCTTC. This chain links TRBV6-5 with TRBJ1-2; 9 bases map to TRBD1. V lost 6 bases, J lost 4 bases, and 9 bases stayed unmatched. In germline, CDR1 is MNHEY, CDR2 SVGAGI. This CDR3 has 15 residues.